The following is a TCR beta chain sequence with its context. Its antigen is still unknown. These data are taken from a study of shared clonotypes between healthy human individuals. Study conclusions and caveats: The sampled material consisted only of blood, and tissue repertoires are likely to differ.

At the deep level, the assay was run. With ten immunoSEQ deep assay plates, unsorted PBMC DNA underwent sequencing. As handled by the study authors: Junction-only sequences produced by ImmunoSEQ had no quality scores, so filtering differed. Assay: immunoSEQ multiplex PCR; the TCRdb copy retains only in-frame clones and omits some. D and trimming were read from the DNA, whereas the V and J calls and clone size are those reported in that table. The sample yields fewer than 650,000 clones, around 80% seen once. The CDR3 extends over 13 amino acids. CDR1 is SQVTM, CDR2 ANQGSEA, per germline. The V segment lost 7 bases and the J segment 10 bases; nucleotides outside the gene matches: 12.

Sequencing used PBMCs. The rearrangement uses TRBV29-1 and TRBJ2-7; TRBD2 matches 11 bases. This sequence was found in a woman aged 40 to 50 in good health. Some clones in this sample may be carry-over from other donors' samples. The DNA for the CDR3 is TGCAGCGCACGACTAGCGGGACACCCCCTTCAGTACTTC. This codes for CSARLAGHPLQYF.